These 3 T cell receptor beta chains were sequenced from one sample in a study of circulating CD8 cells and anti-PD-1 response in melanoma. Four subsets defined by PD-1 and/or TIGIT were sorted from live CD3+CD8+TCRalphabeta+ cells. Each library started from 15 ng of total RNA using the QIAseq Immune Repertoire TCR panel. TCRdb recomputed calls from the reads with MiXCR, one row per CDR3 protein. The table shows about 130 distinct CDR3 sequences, with 6.5% to 9.5% occurring only once. The source was CD8+ T cells from PBMCs, collected at baseline or after one month of anti-PD-1 therapy (not recorded which). These receptors were obtained from a human donor with melanoma.

This clonotype is categorized as hyperexpanded. The DNA of the CDR3 is TGCAGCGTTGTTGGTGGGGGGATGTGGAACACCGGGGAGCTGTTTTTT. Translation: CSVVGGGMWNTGELFF. This chain uses TRBV29-1 with TRBJ2-2; possibly TRBD2 for D (6 bases). This CDR3 is 16 amino acids long. The germline V and J ends were trimmed by 4 bases and 1 base, with 16 bases remaining between them. The germline gives CDR1 SQVTM, CDR2 ANQGSEA.

This clonotype is classed as large. This chain uses TRBV10-3 with TRBJ2-5; D ambiguous. V was pared by 3 bases and J by 3 bases, with 11 bases between. The germline CDR1 and CDR2 sequences are ENHRY and SYGVKD. CDR3 length: 14 residues. The CDR3 sequence is CAISDALMEETQYF. The DNA for the CDR3 is TGTGCCATCAGTGACGCCTTGATGGAAGAGACCCAGTACTTC.

This clonotype is large. The V and J genes are TRBV7-9 and TRBJ2-5, with 10 bases matching TRBD2. In germline, CDR1 is SEHNR, CDR2 FQNEAQ (reference sequence). The CDR3 is made up of 14 amino acids. V was clipped by 5 bases and J by 2 bases; unmatched bases: 2. CDR3 DNA: TGTGCCAGCAGCGATAGCGGGGGGCAAGAGACCCAGTACTTC. This gives the protein CASSDSGGQETQYF.